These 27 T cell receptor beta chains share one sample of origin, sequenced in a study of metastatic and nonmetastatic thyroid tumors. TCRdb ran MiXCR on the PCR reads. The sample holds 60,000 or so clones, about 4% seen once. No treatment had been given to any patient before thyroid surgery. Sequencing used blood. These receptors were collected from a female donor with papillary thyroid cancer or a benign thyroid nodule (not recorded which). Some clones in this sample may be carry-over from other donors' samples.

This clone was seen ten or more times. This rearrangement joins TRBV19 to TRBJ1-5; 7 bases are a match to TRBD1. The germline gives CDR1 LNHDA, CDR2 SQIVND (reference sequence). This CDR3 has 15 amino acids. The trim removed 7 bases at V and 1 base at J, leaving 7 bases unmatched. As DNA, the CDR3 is TGTGCCAGTATTCGACAGACAGGGAGCAATCAGCCCCAGCATTTT. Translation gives CASIRQTGSNQPQHF.

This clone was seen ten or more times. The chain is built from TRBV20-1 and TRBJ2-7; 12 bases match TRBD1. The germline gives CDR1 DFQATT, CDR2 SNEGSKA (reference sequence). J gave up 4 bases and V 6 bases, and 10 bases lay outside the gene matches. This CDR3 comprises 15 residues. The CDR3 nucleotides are TGCAGTGCCACCGGGGGACAGGGGGCCCTATACGAGCAGTACTTC. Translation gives CSATGGQGALYEQYF.

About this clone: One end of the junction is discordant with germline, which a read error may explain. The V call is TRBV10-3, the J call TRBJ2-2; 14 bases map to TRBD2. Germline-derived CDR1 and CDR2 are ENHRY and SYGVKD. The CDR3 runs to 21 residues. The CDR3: CAISESGLAGERGSNAGKLFF. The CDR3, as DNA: TGTGCCATCAGTGAGTCGGGACTAGCGGGAGAGAGGGGATCCAACGCCGGGAAGCTGTTTTTT.

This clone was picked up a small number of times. The DNA for the CDR3 is TGTGCCAGCAGTTTAAGATGGTCAGGGGGACCCCAAGAGACCCAGTACTTC. Protein: CASSLRWSGGPQETQYF. J is TRBJ2-5 and V is TRBV28, with 7 nucleotides matching TRBD1. V shed 2 bases, J shed 1 base, and the junction held 10 bases outside the gene matches. CDR1 and CDR2 (germline): MDHEN, SYDVKM. There are 17 residues in the CDR3.

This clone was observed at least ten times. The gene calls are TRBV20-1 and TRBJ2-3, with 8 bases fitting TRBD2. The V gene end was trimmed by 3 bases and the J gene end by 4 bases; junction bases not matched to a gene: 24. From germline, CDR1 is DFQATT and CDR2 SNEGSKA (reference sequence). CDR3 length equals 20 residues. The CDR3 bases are TGCAGTGCTAGGGGGCAAGGGGAACTAGCGGCCCCCTGGGGGGCAGATACGCAGTATTTT. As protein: CSARGQGELAAPWGADTQYF.

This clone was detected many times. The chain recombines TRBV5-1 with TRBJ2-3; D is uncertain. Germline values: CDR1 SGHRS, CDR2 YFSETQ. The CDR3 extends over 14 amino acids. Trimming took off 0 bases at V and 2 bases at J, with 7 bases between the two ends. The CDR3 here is CASSLVDFTDTQYF. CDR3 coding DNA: TGCGCCAGCAGCTTGGTAGATTTCACAGATACGCAGTATTTT. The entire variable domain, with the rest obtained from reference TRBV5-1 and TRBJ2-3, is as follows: KAGVTQTPRYLIKTRGQQVTLSCSPISGHRSVSWYQQTPGQGLQFLFEYFSETQRNKGNFPGRFSGRQFSNSRSEMNVSTLELGDSALYLCASSLVDFTDTQYFGPGTRLTVL.

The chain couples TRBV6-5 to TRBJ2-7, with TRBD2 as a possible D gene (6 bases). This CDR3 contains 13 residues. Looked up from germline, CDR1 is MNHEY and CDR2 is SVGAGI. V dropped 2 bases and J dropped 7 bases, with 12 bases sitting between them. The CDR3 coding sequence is TGTGCCAGCAGTTACATGCGGGGAGTGGAGCAGTACTTC. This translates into CASSYMRGVEQYF.

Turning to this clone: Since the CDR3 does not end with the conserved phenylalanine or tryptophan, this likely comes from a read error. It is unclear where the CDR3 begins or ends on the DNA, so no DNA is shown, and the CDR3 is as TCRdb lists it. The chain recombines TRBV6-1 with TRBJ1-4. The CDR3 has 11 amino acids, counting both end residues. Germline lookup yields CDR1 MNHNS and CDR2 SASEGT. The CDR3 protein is CASNLMGKLYL.

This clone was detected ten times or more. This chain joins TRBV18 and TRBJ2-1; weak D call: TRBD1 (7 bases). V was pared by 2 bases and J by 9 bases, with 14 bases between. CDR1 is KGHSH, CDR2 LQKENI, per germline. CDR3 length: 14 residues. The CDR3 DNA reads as TGTGCCAGCTCACCAACCCAGGGGGGTGGTGAGCAGTTCTTC. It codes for CASSPTQGGGEQFF.

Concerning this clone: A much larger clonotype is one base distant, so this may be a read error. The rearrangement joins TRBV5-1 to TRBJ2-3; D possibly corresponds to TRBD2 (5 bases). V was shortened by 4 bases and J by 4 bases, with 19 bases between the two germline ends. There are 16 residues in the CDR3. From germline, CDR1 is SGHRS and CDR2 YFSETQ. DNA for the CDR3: TGCGCCAGCAGCACCCGGACTCATAACAGCGCAGATACGCAGTATTTT. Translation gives CASSTRTHNSADTQYF.

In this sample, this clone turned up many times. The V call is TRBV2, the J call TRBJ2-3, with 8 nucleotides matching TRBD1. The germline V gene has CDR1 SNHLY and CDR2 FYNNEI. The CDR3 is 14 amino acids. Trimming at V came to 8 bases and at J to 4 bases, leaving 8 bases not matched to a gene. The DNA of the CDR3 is TGTGCCAGCGGAAGACAGGGACAGGCAGATACGCAGTATTTT. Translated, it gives CASGRQGQADTQYF.

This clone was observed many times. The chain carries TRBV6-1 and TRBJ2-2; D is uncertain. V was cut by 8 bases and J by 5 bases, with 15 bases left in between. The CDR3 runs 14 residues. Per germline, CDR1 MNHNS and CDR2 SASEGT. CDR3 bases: TGTGCCAGCTTTTCCTCGATCGGTACCGGGGAGCTGTTTTTT. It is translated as CASFSSIGTGELFF.

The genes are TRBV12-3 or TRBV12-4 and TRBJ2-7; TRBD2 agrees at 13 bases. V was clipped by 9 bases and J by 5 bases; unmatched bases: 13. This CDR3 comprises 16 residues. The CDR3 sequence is CASIPRLAGGSNEQYF. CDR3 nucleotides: TGTGCCAGTATTCCGCGACTAGCGGGAGGTAGTAACGAGCAGTACTTC.

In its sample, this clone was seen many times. The CDR3 coding sequence is TGTGCCAGCAGCCAACAAGGGACTAGCGGGCCGTACAATGAGCAGTTCTTC. Its translation: CASSQQGTSGPYNEQFF. The chain links TRBV3-1 to TRBJ2-1; TRBD2 agrees at 12 bases. The length of the CDR3 is 17 residues. CDR1 and CDR2 (germline): LGHDT, YNNKEL (reference sequence). V gave up 2 bases and J gave up 4 bases; unmatched junction bases: 6.

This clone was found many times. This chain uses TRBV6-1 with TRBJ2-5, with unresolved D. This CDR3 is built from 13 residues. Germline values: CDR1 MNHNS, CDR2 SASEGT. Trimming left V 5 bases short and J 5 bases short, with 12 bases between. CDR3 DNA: TGTGCCAGCAGTTCAGGTTTCTTCGAGACCCAGTACTTC. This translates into CASSSGFFETQYF.

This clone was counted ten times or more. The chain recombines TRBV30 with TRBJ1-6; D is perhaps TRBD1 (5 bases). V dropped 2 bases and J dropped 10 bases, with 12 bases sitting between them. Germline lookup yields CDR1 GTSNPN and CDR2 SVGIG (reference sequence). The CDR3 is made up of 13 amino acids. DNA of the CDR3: TGTGCCTGGAGTCGCCAGGGAGGATCACCCCTCCACTTT. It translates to CAWSRQGGSPLHF.

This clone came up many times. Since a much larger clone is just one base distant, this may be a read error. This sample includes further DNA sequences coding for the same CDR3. The CDR3 loop is CASSIVALGEQYF. In nucleotides, the CDR3 is TGTGCCAGTAGTATAGTCGCCCTGGGGGAGCAGTACTTC. The chain couples TRBV19 to TRBJ2-7; D uncertain. V was trimmed by 1 base and J by 7 bases, leaving 11 bases between them. Germline V lookup: CDR1 LNHDA, CDR2 SQIVND (reference sequence). This CDR3 has 13 amino acids.

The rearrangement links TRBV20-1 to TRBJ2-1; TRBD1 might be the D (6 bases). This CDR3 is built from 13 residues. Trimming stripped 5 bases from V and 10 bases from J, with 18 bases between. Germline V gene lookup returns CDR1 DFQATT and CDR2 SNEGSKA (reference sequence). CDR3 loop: CSAPLVGAGEQFF. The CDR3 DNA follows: TGCAGTGCTCCCCTGGTGGGGGCCGGCGAGCAGTTCTTC.

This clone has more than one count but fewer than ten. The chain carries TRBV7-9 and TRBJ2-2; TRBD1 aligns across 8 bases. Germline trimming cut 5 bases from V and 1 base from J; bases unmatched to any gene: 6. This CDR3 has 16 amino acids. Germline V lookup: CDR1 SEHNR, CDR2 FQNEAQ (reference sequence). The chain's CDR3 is CASSLTQGENTGELFF. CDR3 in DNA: TGTGCCAGCAGCCTTACACAGGGGGAGAACACCGGGGAGCTGTTTTTT.

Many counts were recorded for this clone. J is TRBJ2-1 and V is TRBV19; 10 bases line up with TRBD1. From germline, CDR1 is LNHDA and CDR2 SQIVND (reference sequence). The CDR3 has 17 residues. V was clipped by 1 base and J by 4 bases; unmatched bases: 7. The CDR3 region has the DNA TGTGCCAGTAGTATAGGCCCTAGGACAGGGGGTTACAATGAGCAGTTCTTC. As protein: CASSIGPRTGGYNEQFF.

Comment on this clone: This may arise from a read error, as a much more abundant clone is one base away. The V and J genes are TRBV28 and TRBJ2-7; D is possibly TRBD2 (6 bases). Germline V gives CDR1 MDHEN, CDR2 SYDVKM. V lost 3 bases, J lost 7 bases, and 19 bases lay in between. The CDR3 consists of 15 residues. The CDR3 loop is CASSFSEAREVEQYF. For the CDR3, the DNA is TGTGCCAGCAGTTTTTCGGAGGCGCGGGAAGTTGAGCAGTACTTC. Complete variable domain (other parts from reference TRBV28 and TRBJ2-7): DVKVTQSSRYLVKRTGEKVFLECVQDMDHENMFWYRQDPGLGLRLIYFSYDVKMKEKGDIPEGYSVSREKKERFSLILESASTNQTSMYLCASSFSEAREVEQYFGPGTRLTVT.

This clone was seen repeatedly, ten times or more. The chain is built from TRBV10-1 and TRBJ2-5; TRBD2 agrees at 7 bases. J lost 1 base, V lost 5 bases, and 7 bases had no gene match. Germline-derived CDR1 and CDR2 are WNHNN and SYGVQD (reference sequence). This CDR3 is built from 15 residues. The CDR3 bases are TGCGCCAGCAGTCCGATCCTAGCGGTCCAAGAGACCCAGTACTTC. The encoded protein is CASSPILAVQETQYF.

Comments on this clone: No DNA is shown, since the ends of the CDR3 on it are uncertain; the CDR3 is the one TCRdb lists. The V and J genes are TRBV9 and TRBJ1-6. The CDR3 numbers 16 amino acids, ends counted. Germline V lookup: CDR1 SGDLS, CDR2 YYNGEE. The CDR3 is CASSVAVGSCNSPRHF.

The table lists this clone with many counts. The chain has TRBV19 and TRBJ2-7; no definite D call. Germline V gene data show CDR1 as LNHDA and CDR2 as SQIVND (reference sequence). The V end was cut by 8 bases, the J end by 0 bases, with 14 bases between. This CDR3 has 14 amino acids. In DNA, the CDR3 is TGTGCCAGTTCCCGGGCCATTAGCTCCTACGAGCAGTACTTC. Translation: CASSRAISSYEQYF.

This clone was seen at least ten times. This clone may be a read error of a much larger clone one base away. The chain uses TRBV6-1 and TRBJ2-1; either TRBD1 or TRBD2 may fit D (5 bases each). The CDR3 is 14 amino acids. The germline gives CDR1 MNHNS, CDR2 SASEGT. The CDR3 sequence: CACSRDGYYNEQFF. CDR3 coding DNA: TGTGCCTGCAGCCGGGACGGATACTACAATGAGCAGTTCTTC.

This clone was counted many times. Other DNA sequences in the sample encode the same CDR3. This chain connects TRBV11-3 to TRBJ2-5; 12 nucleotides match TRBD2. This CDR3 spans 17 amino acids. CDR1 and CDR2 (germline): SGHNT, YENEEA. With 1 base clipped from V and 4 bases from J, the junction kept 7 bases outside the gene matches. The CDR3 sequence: CASSLGVGLAGLETQYF. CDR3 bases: TGTGCCAGCAGCTTAGGCGTCGGACTAGCGGGACTAGAGACCCAGTACTTC.

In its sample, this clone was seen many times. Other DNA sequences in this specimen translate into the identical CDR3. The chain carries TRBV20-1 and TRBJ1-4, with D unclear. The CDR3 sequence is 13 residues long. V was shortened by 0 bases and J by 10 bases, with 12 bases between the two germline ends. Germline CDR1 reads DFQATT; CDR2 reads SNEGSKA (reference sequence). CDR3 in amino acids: CSARDYPSGKLFF. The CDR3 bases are TGCAGTGCTAGAGATTATCCGTCCGGAAAACTGTTTTTT.